These T cell receptor beta chains were read from a single sample in a study of cytomegalovirus exposure and HLA in healthy donors. Clones were sequenced by immunoSEQ multiplex PCR, and TCRdb holds only the in-frame ones, with some missing. The sample includes 140,000 to 150,000 clones, just over 90% of them seen just once. Sequencing was done on a sample of PBMCs. The receptors here all came from a man younger than 30 in good health and CMV-seronegative. Each CDR3 is given without its conserved first and last residue. The D gene is left open where the match is weak.

TRBD1,TRBV30,AWSVWDREKYNEQF
-,TRBV27,ASSWIGGEETQY
TRBD2,TRBV7-2,ASSLTSQKTSGRAGF
-,TRBV6-6,ASSTLGRGDTGELF
-,TRBV5-1,ASSLRGVRTDTQY
-,TRBV7-9,ASSTWGESSYEQY
TRBD1,TRBV5-1,ASSPPQIGTAMNTEAF
TRBD2,TRBV25-1,ASRTSGTETQY
-,TRBV25-1,ASSDRGVLPGGELF
TRBD1,TRBV7-2,ASSLGTDTGELF
-,TRBV6-5,ASSYSGGSTDTQY
TRBD1,TRBV6-1,ASREGVGQGASAF